Following are 20 T cell receptor beta chains from one sample sequenced in a study of OX40 agonist ivuxolimab in advanced cancers. Profiled with immunoSEQ multiplex PCR; TCRdb holds only in-frame clones, not every one. Of 69,000 or so clones in the sample, around 85% are singletons; the top ten hold about 0.83%. The material sequenced was CD4+ or CD8+ T cells sorted from blood, taken in a trial of the OX40 agonist ivuxolimab. These TCRs come from an adult with an advanced solid tumor such as melanoma, head and neck, liver or kidney cancer.

Comments on this clone: The junction does not match germline at one end; this may be a read error. The chain recombines TRBV15 with TRBJ1-2; 8 bases match TRBD1. This CDR3 region has 14 residues. The germline V gene encodes CDR1 LNHNV and CDR2 YYDKDF (reference sequence). CDR3 nucleotide sequence: TGTGCCACCAGCAGAGATCGGGGACAGGAACGGGGAAACTTC. Translating it yields CATSRDRGQERGNF.

The chain links TRBV5-6 to TRBJ1-1; 8 bases fit TRBD1. CDR1 and CDR2 from the germline V gene are SGHDT and YYEEEE. This CDR3 is built from 14 residues. With 2 bases clipped from V and 6 bases from J, the junction kept 6 bases outside the gene matches. CDR3 loop: CASSFLGQVSEAFF. The CDR3 nucleotides read TGTGCCAGCAGCTTTCTGGGACAGGTTTCTGAAGCTTTCTTT.

The rearrangement links TRBV19 to TRBJ1-5; 9 positions match TRBD1. This CDR3 region has 13 residues. The germline V gene has CDR1 LNHDA and CDR2 SQIVND (reference sequence). Unmatched junction bases numbered 6, after V lost 10 bases and J lost 5 bases. CDR3 in DNA: TGTGCCACGAAGGACAGGGGTTATCAGCCCCAGCATTTT. As protein: CATKDRGYQPQHF.

This chain links TRBV7-9 with TRBJ2-5; D is uncertain. Germline CDR1 reads SEHNR; CDR2 reads FQNEAQ (reference sequence). The CDR3 totals 14 residues. V was clipped by 5 bases and J by 1 base, with 11 bases between them. The CDR3 DNA reads as TGTGCCAGCAGCGCCATGGGCGGCCAAGAGACCCAGTACTTC. Its translation is CASSAMGGQETQYF.

This clone occurred a few times. The chain's CDR3 is CASSWDRGREQLANYGYTF. Here the CDR3 DNA reads TGCGCCAGCAGCTGGGACAGGGGGCGCGAACAGCTCGCTAACTATGGCTACACCTTC. The chain uses TRBV5-1 and TRBJ1-2; 12 nucleotides match TRBD1. V trimming: 3 bases; J trimming: 0 bases; junction bases outside the gene matches: 12. Germline V gene sequence: CDR1 SGHRS, CDR2 YFSETQ. The length of the CDR3 is 19 residues.

In its sample, this clone was seen a few times. The rearrangement uses TRBV12-5 and TRBJ1-1; unclear D gene. The CDR3 extends over 12 amino acids. The germline V gene encodes CDR1 LGHNT and CDR2 FRNRAP. Between the trimmed V and J ends, which lost 6 bases and 3 bases, there was a span of 8 bases. The CDR3 is CASGRDHTEAFF. The CDR3 bases are TGTGCTAGTGGCCGCGATCACACTGAAGCTTTCTTT.

This sequence joins TRBV5-1 and TRBJ2-2; D perhaps matches TRBD2 (5 bases). This CDR3 has 13 residues. The germline V gene has CDR1 SGHRS and CDR2 YFSETQ. V gave up 9 bases and J gave up 3 bases, with 12 bases separating them. CDR3 in amino acids: CATGRGDTGELFF. In nucleotides, the CDR3 is TGCGCCACCGGACGGGGTGACACCGGGGAGCTGTTTTTT.

This chain links TRBV5-1 with TRBJ1-2, with D maybe TRBD1 (6 bases). V was cut by 0 bases and J by 6 bases, with 9 bases left in between. The CDR3 has 13 amino acids. Germline lookup yields CDR1 SGHRS and CDR2 YFSETQ. CDR3 sequence: CASSLVAGDGYTF. The CDR3 nucleotides are TGCGCCAGCAGCTTGGTAGCAGGGGATGGCTACACCTTC.

J is TRBJ1-2 and V is TRBV27, with unresolved D. CDR1 and CDR2 (germline): MNHEY, SMNVEV (reference sequence). The CDR3 sequence is 15 residues long. Between the trimmed V and J ends, which lost 0 bases and 1 base, there was a span of 9 bases. The CDR3 DNA reads as TGTGCCAGCAGTTTATCGTCGAGTCTTAACTATGGCTACACCTTC. This codes for CASSLSSSLNYGYTF.

This clone came up once. The chain employs TRBV7-9 and TRBJ1-2; weak D call: TRBD1 (5 bases). From germline, CDR1 is SEHNR and CDR2 FQNEAQ (reference sequence). The CDR3 is 13 residues long. V was pared by 0 bases and J by 4 bases, with 6 bases between. The CDR3 loop reads CASSLAGGYGYTF. CDR3 nucleotides: TGTGCCAGCAGCTTAGCCGGGGGCTATGGCTACACCTTC.

The J gene is TRBJ2-3, the V gene TRBV6-4, with D tentatively TRBD1 (5 bases). The germline V and J ends were trimmed by 0 bases and 4 bases, with 8 bases remaining between them. The germline gives CDR1 MRHNA, CDR2 SNTAGT. The CDR3 contains 14 residues. CDR3 sequence (DNA): TGTGCCAGCAGTGACTCGGGGCGGTCAGATACGCAGTATTTT. Its translation: CASSDSGRSDTQYF.

The chain recombines TRBV5-8 with TRBJ1-2; a weak D match, TRBD1 (5 bases). This CDR3 spans 16 amino acids. Germline CDR1 SGHTS, CDR2 YDEGEE. Trimming left V 0 bases short and J 6 bases short, with 18 bases between. The CDR3 nucleotides read TGTGCCAGCAGCTTGGCCCCGGGGCAGGGTAGGAATGGCTACACCTTC. Encoded protein: CASSLAPGQGRNGYTF. Complete variable domain (other parts from reference TRBV5-8 and TRBJ1-2): EAGVTQSPTHLIKTRGQQATLRCSPISGHTSVYWYQQALGLGLQFLLWYDEGEERNRGNFPPRFSGRQFPNYSSELNVNALELEDSALYLCASSLAPGQGRNGYTFGSGTRLTVV.

The chain combines TRBV5-4 with TRBJ1-1; D gene ambiguous. The germline V and J ends were trimmed by 3 bases and 2 bases, with 8 bases remaining between them. CDR3 length: 13 residues. CDR1 and CDR2 (germline): SGHNT, YYREEE (reference sequence). The CDR3 region is CASSSEVNTEAFF. The CDR3, as DNA: TGTGCCAGCAGCTCCGAAGTAAACACTGAAGCTTTCTTT.

The V and J genes are TRBV28 and TRBJ2-7, with a possible D match to TRBD1 (5 bases). The V end was cut by 6 bases, the J end by 5 bases, with 23 bases between. There are 16 residues in the CDR3. Germline CDR1 reads MDHEN; CDR2 reads SYDVKM. CDR3 sequence (DNA): TGTGCCAGCAGAAATCAGGGTGTGGGGATCATGGACGAGCAGTACTTC. Amino acids: CASRNQGVGIMDEQYF.

The chain has TRBV5-1 and TRBJ1-1; D call uncertain. The CDR3 is 14 amino acids. The V end lost 0 bases, the J end lost 7 bases, and 13 bases lay between the germline ends. Germline V gene sequence: CDR1 SGHRS, CDR2 YFSETQ. CDR3 residues: CASSLDWGVNEAFF. The CDR3 nucleotides read TGCGCCAGCAGCTTGGATTGGGGAGTGAATGAAGCTTTCTTT.

This chain joins TRBV27 and TRBJ1-5; 8 nucleotides agree with TRBD1. The trim removed 6 bases at V and 6 bases at J, leaving 10 bases unmatched. Per germline, CDR1 MNHEY and CDR2 SMNVEV (reference sequence). The CDR3 covers 15 residues. The CDR3 loop reads CASRVQGASAQPQHF. CDR3 in DNA: TGTGCCAGCAGGGTTCAGGGGGCGAGTGCTCAGCCCCAGCATTTT.

A note on this clone: This sample also contains other DNA sequences that code for the same CDR3. This chain links TRBV5-4 with TRBJ1-2; D may be TRBD1 (5 bases). CDR1 is SGHNT, CDR2 YYREEE, per germline (reference sequence). Trimming pared 0 bases from V and 2 bases from J, leaving 8 bases between. This CDR3 comprises 14 residues. CDR3 loop: CASSLAGQNYGYTF. The CDR3 region has the DNA TGTGCCAGCAGCTTGGCGGGGCAGAACTATGGCTACACCTTC.

The chain uses TRBV5-6 and TRBJ1-2, with 7 bases that match TRBD1. The CDR3 sequence is 12 residues long. V was pared by 4 bases and J by 11 bases, with 8 bases of the junction left unmatched. CDR1 and CDR2 (germline): SGHDT, YYEEEE. CDR3 sequence reads: CASSIWDSYYTF. CDR3 nucleotides: TGTGCCAGCAGCATCTGGGACAGCTATTACACCTTC.

This clone was detected only a few times. The rearrangement joins TRBV6-5 to TRBJ1-5; no firm D call. Per the germline V gene, CDR1 is MNHEY and CDR2 is SVGAGI. Trimming removed 6 bases at V and 3 bases at J, with 9 bases between. The CDR3 loop spans 13 amino acids. CDR3 residues: CASSQTVNQPQHF. The CDR3 DNA reads as TGTGCCAGCAGCCAAACCGTCAATCAGCCCCAGCATTTT.

V gene TRBV5-1 combines with J gene TRBJ2-7, with 8 nucleotides matching TRBD1. In germline, CDR1 is SGHRS, CDR2 YFSETQ. CDR3 size: 15 residues. J was trimmed by 6 bases and V by 4 bases; bases with no gene match: 12. The CDR3 sequence is CASSQSRDRPLEQYF. As DNA, the CDR3 is TGCGCCAGCAGCCAATCCCGGGACAGGCCTCTCGAGCAGTACTTC.